This T cell receptor (beta chain) derives from a study of T cells in Graves' hyperthyroidism and ophthalmopathy. Patients with uncontrolled infections, other autoimmune diseases, pregnancy or lactation were excluded. The source of the PBMCs was around 10 ml of fresh peripheral blood. This clonotype was seen ten or more times. The antigen is undetermined. Amplified regions were TCR beta CDR3 sequences from RNA transcripts. Primed by the HTBI set, a first-round RT-PCR was run on the TCR CDR3. TCRdb re-derived calls from the multiplex PCR reads in MiXCR, one entry per CDR3 protein. The sample lists some 440,000 distinct CDR3 sequences; approximately 14% were seen once. Germline loops: CDR1 MNHNS, CDR2 SASEGT. This CDR3 is 14 amino acids long. The ends lost 6 bases at V and 2 bases at J; junction bases unmatched: 4. Study-level results: Ophthalmopathy got predicted by the model a median approximately 6.3 months before its onset.

The source material was blood. The clonotype originates from a woman aged 18 to 35 with Graves' hyperthyroidism. This chain joins TRBV6-1 and TRBJ2-7; 10 positions agree with TRBD2. The CDR3 DNA reads as TGTGCCAGCAGCCCACTAGCGGGACCCTACGAGCAGTACTTC. Translated: CASSPLAGPYEQYF.